This is a list of T cell receptor beta chains from one sample in a study of blood T cell repertoires in COVID-19. Profiling relied on immunoSEQ multiplex PCR, and the TCRdb table lists in-frame clones only, not all of them. The sample includes 45,000 to 60,000 clones, nearly 90% of them seen just once. The sequenced material came from peripheral blood. Receptors originate from a man aged 45 to 65 with active COVID-19. The CDR3 runs from the conserved cysteine through the conserved F or W. D genes are given only for firm matches.

>TRBJ2-7|-|TRBV11-1
CASSLDRPVNEQYF
>TRBJ2-1|-|TRBV19
CASSTRVYNEQFF
>TRBJ2-5|TRBD2|TRBV25-1
CASSGAGLAGLRETQYF
>TRBJ1-1|TRBD1|TRBV7-9
CASSLSLQGGTEAFF
>TRBJ1-5|-|TRBV19
CASSREGDQPQHF
>TRBJ2-5|-|TRBV19
CASRRGGLRSEETQYF
>TRBJ1-1|TRBD1|TRBV18
CASSFSRGPDTEAFF
>TRBJ2-5|-|TRBV15
CATSRDTKETQYF
>TRBJ2-3|TRBD2|TRBV20-1
CSASAAGGTDTQYF
>TRBJ2-1|TRBD2|TRBV19
CASSGPRGLAGAGEQFF
>TRBJ2-5|-|TRBV6-6
CASTSPTGETQYF
>TRBJ2-7|-|TRBV19
CASASGSYEQYF
>TRBJ1-4|TRBD1|TRBV19
CASRPGQANEKLFF
>TRBJ1-2|-|TRBV7-9
CASSFGRTLGGYTF
>TRBJ1-1|-|TRBV5-1
CASSSLAGRGNTEAFF
>TRBJ2-1|-|TRBV5-1
CASSSQGVEQFF
>TRBJ1-2|-|TRBV4-1
CASSQDQFNYGYTF
>TRBJ2-3|TRBD2|TRBV11-3
CASSRTSGGPGDTQYF
>TRBJ1-1|-|TRBV19
CASSRFQGGTEAFF
>TRBJ2-7|-|TRBV2
CASSVYEQYF
>TRBJ2-1|-|TRBV7-2
CASSLGGGYNEQFF
>TRBJ1-3|-|TRBV27
CASSLRGSGNTIYF
>TRBJ2-3|TRBD2|TRBV12-5
CASGFAGTNTDTQYF
>TRBJ1-1|TRBD1|TRBV11-2
CASSLYRTGNTEAFF
>TRBJ2-1|TRBD2|TRBV7-3
CASTAGGHNEQFF
>TRBJ2-1|-|TRBV7-6
CASSLGTRGQFF
>TRBJ1-1|-|TRBV15
CATSSDSWKGNTEAFF
>TRBJ2-1|TRBD1|TRBV5-1
CASSDGTGTNNEQFF
>TRBJ2-4|TRBD2|TRBV19
CASMTVGRGAAKNIQYF
>TRBJ1-2|-|TRBV5-1
CASSFGGTYYGYTF
>TRBJ2-1|-|TRBV25-1
CASSARGLGNEQFF
>TRBJ1-2|-|TRBV28
CASSGNDRPINYGYTF
>TRBJ1-2|TRBD1|TRBV2
CASRGQETYGYTF
>TRBJ1-2|TRBD1|TRBV2
CASRGTVNYGYTF
>TRBJ2-7|-|TRBV7-9
CASIEGEQPYEQYF
>TRBJ2-7|-|TRBV3-1/TRBV3-2
CASSQERDSYEQYF
>TRBJ2-5|TRBD2|TRBV18
CASSPLAGGETQYF
>TRBJ1-2|TRBD1|TRBV6-6
CASTTGQGALWYGYTF
>TRBJ2-1|-|TRBV27
CASKQEPLYNEQFF
>TRBJ2-7|-|TRBV18
CASSPYRESSYEQYF
>TRBJ2-5|-|TRBV5-1
CASSLEGTGGETQYF
>TRBJ1-3|-|TRBV5-6
CASSPVSGNTIYF
>TRBJ2-3|TRBD2|TRBV14
CASSQAPGQRGDTQYF
>TRBJ2-3|-|TRBV7-8
CASSFYGQRTDTQYF
>TRBJ1-1|-|TRBV7-9
CASSLDTGTEAFF
>TRBJ2-2|-|TRBV5-1
CASSPQGTGELFF
>TRBJ1-2|-|TRBV4-2
CASSLDSISFDGYTF
>TRBJ2-7|-|TRBV3-1/TRBV3-2
CASSFRDEQYF
>TRBJ1-5|-|TRBV24-1
CATSDGGNQPQHF
>TRBJ2-5|TRBD1|TRBV28
CASSQDRGGETQYF
>TRBJ2-7|-|TRBV4-3
CASSQDHSGSSYEQYF
>TRBJ1-5|-|TRBV6-5
CATPAGQPQHF